This record concerns one T cell receptor (beta chain) sequence. The sample is drawn from a study of control samples from healthy donors and cancer patients. Germline V gene lookup returns CDR1 SGHNT and CDR2 YYREEE (reference sequence). The germline V and J ends were trimmed by 4 bases and 6 bases, with 13 bases remaining between them. The CDR3 sequence is 14 residues long. Profiling relied on immunoSEQ multiplex PCR, and the TCRdb table lists in-frame clones only, not all of them. The data contain about 130,000 clones, over 75% of them seen just once; the ten biggest clones take up about 2.5%. V usage is TRBV5-4 and J usage is TRBJ1-4; D not resolved. The sequencing input was blood. This clonotype was sampled from a man aged 40-55 years in good health. CDR3 region: CASSPGGGYEKLFF. CDR3 nucleotide sequence: TGTGCCAGCAGCCCGGGAGGCGGGTATGAAAAACTGTTTTTT. Full variable domain (rest looked up from reference TRBV5-4 and TRBJ1-4): ETGVTQSPTHLIKTRGQQVTLRCSSQSGHNTVSWYQQALGQGPQFIFQYYREEENGRGNFPPRFSGLQFPNYSSELNVNALELDDSALYLCASSPGGGYEKLFFGSGTQLSVL.